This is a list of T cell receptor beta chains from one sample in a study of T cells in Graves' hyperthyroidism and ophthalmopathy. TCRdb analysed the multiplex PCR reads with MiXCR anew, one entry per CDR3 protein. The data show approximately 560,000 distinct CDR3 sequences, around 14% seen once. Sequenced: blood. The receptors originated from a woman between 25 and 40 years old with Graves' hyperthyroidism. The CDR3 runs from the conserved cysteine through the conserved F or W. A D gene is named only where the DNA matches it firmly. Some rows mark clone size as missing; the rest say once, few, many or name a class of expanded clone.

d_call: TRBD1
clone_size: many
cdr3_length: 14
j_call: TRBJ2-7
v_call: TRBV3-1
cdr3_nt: TGTGCCAGCAGCCAAGACAGGGGGATCTACGAGCAGTACTTC
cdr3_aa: CASSQDRGIYEQYF

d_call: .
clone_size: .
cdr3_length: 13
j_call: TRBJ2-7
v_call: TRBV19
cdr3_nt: TGTGCCAGTAGTACGTCAGGCCGGGAAGAGCAGTACTTC
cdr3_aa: CASSTSGREEQYF

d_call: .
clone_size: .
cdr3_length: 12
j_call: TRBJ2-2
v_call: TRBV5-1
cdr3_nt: TGCGCCAGCAGCTTCCGTAACGGGGAGCTGTTTTTT
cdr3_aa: CASSFRNGELFF

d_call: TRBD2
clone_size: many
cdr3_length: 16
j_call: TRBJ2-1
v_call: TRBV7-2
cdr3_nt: TGTGCCAGCAGCTGGGATAGCGGGAGTGGGTACAATGAGCAGTTCTTC
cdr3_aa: CASSWDSGSGYNEQFF

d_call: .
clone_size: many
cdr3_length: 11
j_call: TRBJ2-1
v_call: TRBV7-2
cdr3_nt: TGTGCCAGCAGCCCAGAGGACCGCCAGTTCTTC
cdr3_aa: CASSPEDRQFF

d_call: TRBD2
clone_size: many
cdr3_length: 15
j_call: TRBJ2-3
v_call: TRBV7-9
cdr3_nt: TGTGCCAGCAGCTCACGACTAGCAGGAGCAGATACGCAGTATTTT
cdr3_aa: CASSSRLAGADTQYF

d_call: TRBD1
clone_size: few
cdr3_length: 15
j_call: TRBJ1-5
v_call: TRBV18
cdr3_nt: TGTGCCAGCTCACCCCGAAGGGACAGGGATCAGCCCCAGCATTTT
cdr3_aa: CASSPRRDRDQPQHF

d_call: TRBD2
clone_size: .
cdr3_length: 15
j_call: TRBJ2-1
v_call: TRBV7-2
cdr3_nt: TGTGCCAGCAGTTATACTAGCGGGGCGGGGGGTGAGCAGTTCTTC
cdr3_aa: CASSYTSGAGGEQFF

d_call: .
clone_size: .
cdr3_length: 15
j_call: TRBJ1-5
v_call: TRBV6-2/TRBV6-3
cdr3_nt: TGTGCCAGCAGTCACAGGGATGATGGCAATCAGCCCCAGCATTTT
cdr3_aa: CASSHRDDGNQPQHF

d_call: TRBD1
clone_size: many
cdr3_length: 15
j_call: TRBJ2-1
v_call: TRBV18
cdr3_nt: TGTGCCAGCTCACCACTTTCACAGGGGGGCAATGAGCAGTTCTTC
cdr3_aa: CASSPLSQGGNEQFF

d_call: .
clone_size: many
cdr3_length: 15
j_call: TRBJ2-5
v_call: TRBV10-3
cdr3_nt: TGTGCCACCAGGGCCCTTTCCCAAGGGCCGGAGACCCAGTACTTC
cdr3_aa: CATRALSQGPETQYF

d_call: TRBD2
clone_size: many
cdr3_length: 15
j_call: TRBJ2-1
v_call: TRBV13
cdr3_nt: TGTGCCAGCAGCTACGGGACTAGCGGGAGGTATGAGCAGTTCTTC
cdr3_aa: CASSYGTSGRYEQFF

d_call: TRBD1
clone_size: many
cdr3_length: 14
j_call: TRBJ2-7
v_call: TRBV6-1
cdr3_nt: TGTGCCAGCAGGAAGACGACAGGGATGGGCGAGCAGTACTTC
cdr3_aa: CASRKTTGMGEQYF

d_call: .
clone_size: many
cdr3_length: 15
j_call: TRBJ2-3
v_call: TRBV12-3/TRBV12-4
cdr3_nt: TGTGCCAGCAGTTTAGAGGTGTCTAGCACAGATACGCAGTATTTT
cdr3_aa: CASSLEVSSTDTQYF

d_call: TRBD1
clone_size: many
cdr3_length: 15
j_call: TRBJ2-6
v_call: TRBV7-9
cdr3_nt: TGTGCCAGCAGTCGGACAGGGTCTGGGGCCAACGTCCTGACTTTC
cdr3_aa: CASSRTGSGANVLTF

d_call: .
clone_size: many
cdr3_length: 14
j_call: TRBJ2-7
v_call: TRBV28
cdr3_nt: TGTGCCAGCAGTTCTGGAGGGGTCATTTACGAGCAGTACTTC
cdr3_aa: CASSSGGVIYEQYF

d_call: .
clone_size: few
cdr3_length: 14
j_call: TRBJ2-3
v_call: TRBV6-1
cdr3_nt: TGTGCCAGCAGTCCTTGGGACCAAACAGATACGCAGTATTTT
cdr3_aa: CASSPWDQTDTQYF

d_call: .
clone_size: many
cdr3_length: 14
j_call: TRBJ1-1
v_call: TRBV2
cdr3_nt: TGTGCCAGCAGACAACAAGGATGGGGCGCTGAAGCTTTCTTT
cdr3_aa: CASRQQGWGAEAFF

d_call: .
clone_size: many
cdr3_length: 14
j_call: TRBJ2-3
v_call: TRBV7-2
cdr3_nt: TGTGCCAGCAGCTCGGGACTGACGGCAGATACGCAGTATTTT
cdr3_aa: CASSSGLTADTQYF

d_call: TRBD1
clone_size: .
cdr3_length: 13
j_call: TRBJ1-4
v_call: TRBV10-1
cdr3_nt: TGCGCCAGCAAGGAGGGGGCAGGTGAAAAACTGTTTTTT
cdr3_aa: CASKEGAGEKLFF

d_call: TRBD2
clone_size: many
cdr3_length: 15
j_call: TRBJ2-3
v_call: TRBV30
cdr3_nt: TGTGCCTGTCAGAAAGGGGCGGGAGGGACAGATACGCAGTATTTT
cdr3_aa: CACQKGAGGTDTQYF

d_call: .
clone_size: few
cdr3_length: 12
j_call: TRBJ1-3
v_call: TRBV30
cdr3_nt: TGTGCCTGGACATCCGCCGGGGGCACCATATATTTT
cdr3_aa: CAWTSAGGTIYF

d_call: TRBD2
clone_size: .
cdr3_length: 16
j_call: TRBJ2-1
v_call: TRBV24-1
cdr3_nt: TGTGCCACCAGTGGCCCCGTAGCGGGGGATTGGAATGAGCAGTTCTTC
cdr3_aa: CATSGPVAGDWNEQFF

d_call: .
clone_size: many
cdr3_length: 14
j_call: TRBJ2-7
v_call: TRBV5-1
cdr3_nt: TGCGCCAGCACCGACGGCAGCCAGGTGTGGGAGCAGTACTTC
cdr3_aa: CASTDGSQVWEQYF

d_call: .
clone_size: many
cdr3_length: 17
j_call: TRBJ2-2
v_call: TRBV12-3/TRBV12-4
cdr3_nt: TGTGCCAGCAGTTCCCCCCGGGAAGCCCCGAACACCGGGGAGCTGTTTTTT
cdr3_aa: CASSSPREAPNTGELFF

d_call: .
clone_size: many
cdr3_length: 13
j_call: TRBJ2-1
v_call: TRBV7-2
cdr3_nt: TGTGCCAGCGGGACGGGGTGGGGCGGTGAGCAGTTCTTC
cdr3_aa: CASGTGWGGEQFF

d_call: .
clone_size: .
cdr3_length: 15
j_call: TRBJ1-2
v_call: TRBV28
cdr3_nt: TGTGCCACGAATCGAGGGGGGGATATGAACTATGGCTACACCTTC
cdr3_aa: CATNRGGDMNYGYTF

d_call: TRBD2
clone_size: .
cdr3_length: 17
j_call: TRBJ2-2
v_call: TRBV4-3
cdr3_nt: TGCGCCAGCAGCCAAGAGTGGCTAGCGGCTGACACCGGGGAGCTGTTTTTT
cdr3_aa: CASSQEWLAADTGELFF

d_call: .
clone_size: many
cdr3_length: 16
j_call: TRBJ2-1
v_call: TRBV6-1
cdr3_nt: TGTGCCAGCCGAGAGAAGGGGCACCTCTACCCCAATGAGCAGTTCTTC
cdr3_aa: CASREKGHLYPNEQFF

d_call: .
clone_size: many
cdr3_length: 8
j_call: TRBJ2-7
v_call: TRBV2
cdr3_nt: TGTGCCAGCAGCGAGCAGTACTTC
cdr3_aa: CASSEQYF

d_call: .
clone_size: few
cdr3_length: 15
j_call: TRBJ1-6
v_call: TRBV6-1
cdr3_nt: TGTGCCACCACCGAGGGGCCGGGGGTGGCTTCACCCCTCCACTTT
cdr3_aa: CATTEGPGVASPLHF

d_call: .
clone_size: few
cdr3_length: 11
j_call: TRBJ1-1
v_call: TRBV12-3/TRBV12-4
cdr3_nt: TGTGCCAGCGGGTTAAGCACTGAAGCTTTCTTT
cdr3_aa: CASGLSTEAFF

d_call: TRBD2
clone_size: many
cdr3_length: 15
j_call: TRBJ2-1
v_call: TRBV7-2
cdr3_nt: TGTGCCAGCAGGTCTCGGACTAGCTCCTACAATGAGCAGTTCTTC
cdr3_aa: CASRSRTSSYNEQFF

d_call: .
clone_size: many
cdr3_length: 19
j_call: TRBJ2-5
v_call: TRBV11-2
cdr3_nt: TGTGCCAGCAGCTACGCGAGAGACCCTTACTATCCCAGCCAAGAGACCCAGTACTTC
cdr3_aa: CASSYARDPYYPSQETQYF

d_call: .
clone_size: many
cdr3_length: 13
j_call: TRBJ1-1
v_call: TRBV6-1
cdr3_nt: TGTGCCAGCAGCATTACGACTAACACTGAAGCTTTCTTT
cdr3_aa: CASSITTNTEAFF

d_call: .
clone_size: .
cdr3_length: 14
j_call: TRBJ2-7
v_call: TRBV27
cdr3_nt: TGTGCCAGCAGTTCAGGGGTGCCCGGGTACGAGCAGTACTTC
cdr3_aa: CASSSGVPGYEQYF

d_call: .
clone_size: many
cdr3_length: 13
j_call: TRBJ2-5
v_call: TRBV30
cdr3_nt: TGTGCCTGGAGGTCCGGGGGACAAGAGACCCAGTACTTC
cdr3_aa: CAWRSGGQETQYF

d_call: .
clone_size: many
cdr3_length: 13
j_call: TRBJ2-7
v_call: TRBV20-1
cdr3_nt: TGCAGTGCTAGAGATGGGGGGAGGTCCGAGCAGTACTTC
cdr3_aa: CSARDGGRSEQYF

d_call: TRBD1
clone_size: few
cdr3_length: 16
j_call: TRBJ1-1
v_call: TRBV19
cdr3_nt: TGTGCCAGTAGTATCCCAGGGGGCTTGGGGTACACTGAAGCTTTCTTT
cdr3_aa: CASSIPGGLGYTEAFF

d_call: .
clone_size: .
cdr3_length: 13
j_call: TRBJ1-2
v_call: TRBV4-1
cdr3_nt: TGCGCCAGCAGCCAGTGGGGGAGGTCCGGCTACACCTTC
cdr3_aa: CASSQWGRSGYTF

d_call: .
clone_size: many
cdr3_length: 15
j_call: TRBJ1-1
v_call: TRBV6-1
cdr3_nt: TGTGCCAGCAGTGAAGCTTACGGTATGAACACTGAAGCTTTCTTT
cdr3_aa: CASSEAYGMNTEAFF

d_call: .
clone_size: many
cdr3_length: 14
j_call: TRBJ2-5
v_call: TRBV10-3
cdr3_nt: TGTGCCATCAGTGAGCGGGGATTCCAAGAGACCCAGTACTTC
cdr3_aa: CAISERGFQETQYF

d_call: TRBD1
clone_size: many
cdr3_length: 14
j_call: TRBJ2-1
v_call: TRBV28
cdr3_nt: TGTGCCAGCAGCCCCAAGGGGGACAGGAATGAGCAGTTCTTC
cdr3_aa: CASSPKGDRNEQFF

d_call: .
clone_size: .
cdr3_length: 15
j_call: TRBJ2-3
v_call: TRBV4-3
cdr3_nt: TGCGCCAGCAGCCTTAACAGGTGGGGCACAGATACGCAGTATTTT
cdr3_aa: CASSLNRWGTDTQYF

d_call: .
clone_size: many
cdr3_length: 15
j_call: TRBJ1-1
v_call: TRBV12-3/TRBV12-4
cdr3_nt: TGTGCCAGCAGCCCCCTCGGGGGACGGGACACTGAAGCTTTCTTT
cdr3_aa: CASSPLGGRDTEAFF

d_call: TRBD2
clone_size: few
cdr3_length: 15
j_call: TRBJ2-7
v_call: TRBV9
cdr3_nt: TGTGCCAGCAGCGTGACTAGCGGGGACTCCTACGAGCAGTACTTC
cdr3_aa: CASSVTSGDSYEQYF